The source of this TCR beta chain is a study of beta chain features in type 1 diabetes. All of the isolated RNA was reverse transcribed, so expressed TCRB transcripts were sequenced. Data came from immunoSEQ multiplex PCR; TCRdb stores just in-frame clones and leaves some out. The table has roughly 150,000 clones, around 7.9% seen once. Study-wide findings and caveats: In every one of the four CD4+ subsets, TCRB CDR3s were moderately but significantly shorter in Type 1 diabetes patients.

This clone was recorded many times. The antigen is not known. Looked up from germline, CDR1 is GTSNPN and CDR2 is SVGIG (reference sequence). Trimming cost V 4 bases and J 5 bases; bases outside gene matches: 4. CDR3 length: 14 amino acids. The chain carries TRBV30 and TRBJ1-6, with TRBD1 identical over 8 bases. Sequencing used central memory CD4+ T cells from blood. The source of this sequence is a man between 18 and 29 years old with type 1 diabetes. CDR3 region: CAWIDRGNNSPLHF. The DNA of the CDR3 is TGTGCCTGGATTGACAGGGGAAATAATTCACCCCTCCACTTT.